Each of the 30 T cell receptor beta chains below was sequenced from the same sample in a study of T cells in localized non-small cell lung cancer. Here immunoSEQ multiplex PCR was the method, and the copy in TCRdb shows in-frame clones only, minus some. The table records 130,000 or so clones, approximately 88% of them present only once. The sample here was peripheral blood, taken before any cancer treatment. The receptors stem from a female donor over 55 with stage I lung adenocarcinoma.

J is TRBJ2-4 and V is TRBV9; 10 nucleotides match TRBD1. V shed 4 bases and J 1 base; nucleotides not matched to a gene: 11. In germline, CDR1 is SGDLS, CDR2 YYNGEE. CDR3 length: 18 amino acids. The CDR3 bases are TGTGCCAGCAGCAAAGAGAACTCGGGACAGGGGGCCAAAAACATTCAGTACTTC. Its protein product is CASSKENSGQGAKNIQYF.

The chain joins TRBV5-6 to TRBJ2-1; 7 bases match TRBD2. Germline CDR1 and CDR2: SGHDT and YYEEEE. The CDR3 is made up of 12 amino acids. V lost 4 bases, J lost 8 bases, and 3 bases stayed unmatched. CDR3 region: CASSVTSYEQFF. The CDR3 nucleotides read TGTGCCAGCAGCGTGACTAGCTATGAGCAGTTCTTC.

The J gene is TRBJ2-6, the V gene TRBV2; the D gene is possibly TRBD2 (5 bases). The CDR3 spans 15 residues. V was trimmed by 4 bases and J by 2 bases, leaving 9 bases between them. In germline, CDR1 is SNHLY, CDR2 FYNNEI. The CDR3 bases are TGTGCCAGCAGTGTTACTAGGACTGGGGCCAACGTCCTGACTTTC. It encodes CASSVTRTGANVLTF.

This clone was seen more than once but under ten times. The rearrangement joins TRBV5-4 to TRBJ2-5, with unresolved D. Trimming pared 1 base from V and 1 base from J, leaving 5 bases between. In germline, CDR1 is SGHNT, CDR2 YYREEE (reference sequence). CDR3 length equals 13 residues. CDR3 in amino acids: CASSLNSQETQYF. The CDR3 nucleotides read TGTGCCAGCAGCTTGAACAGCCAAGAGACCCAGTACTTC. Full variable domain (rest looked up from reference TRBV5-4 and TRBJ2-5): ETGVTQSPTHLIKTRGQQVTLRCSSQSGHNTVSWYQQALGQGPQFIFQYYREEENGRGNFPPRFSGLQFPNYSSELNVNALELDDSALYLCASSLNSQETQYFGPGTRLLVL.

This sequence joins TRBV19 and TRBJ2-7, with a weak D call TRBD2 (6 bases). Germline V gene sequence: CDR1 LNHDA, CDR2 SQIVND (reference sequence). The CDR3 sequence is 15 residues long. V was pared by 1 base and J by 2 bases, with 12 bases between. CDR3 DNA: TGTGCCAGTAGTATAGCTAGCGCAAGACCCTACGAGCAGTACTTC. Residues: CASSIASARPYEQYF.

This clone was picked up a small number of times. The V call is TRBV28, the J call TRBJ1-1, with 10 bases that match TRBD1. Germline lookup yields CDR1 MDHEN and CDR2 SYDVKM. The junction had 1 base not matched to a gene; V was cut back by 2 bases and J by 7 bases. The CDR3 runs 13 residues. This chain's CDR3 is CASSLGTGDEAFF. DNA of the CDR3: TGTGCCAGCAGTTTAGGGACAGGGGATGAAGCTTTCTTT.

The chain combines TRBV10-3 with TRBJ2-2; a possible D gene is TRBD1 (6 bases). This CDR3 has 15 amino acids. Germline values: CDR1 ENHRY, CDR2 SYGVKD. V dropped 10 bases and J dropped 1 base, with 16 bases sitting between them. Here the CDR3 reads CATTPAGENTGELFF. The CDR3 DNA sequence: TGTGCCACCACCCCCGCAGGGGAGAACACCGGGGAGCTGTTTTTT.

The V gene is TRBV19, the J gene TRBJ2-2, with D unclear. With 7 bases removed from V and 8 bases from J, the gap between germline ends came to 20 bases. The CDR3 covers 15 residues. CDR1 LNHDA and CDR2 SQIVND come from the germline V gene (reference sequence). CDR3 in amino acids: CASIPSGLPLGELFF. DNA of the CDR3: TGTGCCAGTATCCCCTCGGGTCTACCCCTGGGGGAGCTGTTTTTT.

This chain connects TRBV7-3 to TRBJ2-1, with 10 nucleotides matching TRBD2. The trim removed 2 bases at V and 7 bases at J, leaving 11 bases unmatched. Germline CDR1 and CDR2: SGHTA and FQGTGA. CDR3 length equals 17 residues. This CDR3 is CASSLPTFSGRVNEQFF. CDR3 DNA: TGTGCCAGCAGCTTACCCACTTTCAGCGGGAGGGTAAATGAGCAGTTCTTC. Full variable domain (outside the CDR3, taken from reference TRBV7-3 and TRBJ2-1): GAGVSQTPSNKVTEKGKYVELRCDPISGHTALYWYRQSLGQGPEFLIYFQGTGAADDSGLPNDRFFAVRPEGSVSTLKIQRTERGDSAVYLCASSLPTFSGRVNEQFFGPGTRLTVL.

The chain couples TRBV28 to TRBJ2-1; a weak D match, TRBD1 (5 bases). This CDR3 contains 12 residues. Germline values: CDR1 MDHEN, CDR2 SYDVKM. The V end lost 3 bases, the J end lost 10 bases, and 10 bases lay between the germline ends. The CDR3 here is CASSLGQREQFF. CDR3 in DNA: TGTGCCAGCAGTTTGGGGCAAAGGGAGCAGTTCTTC.

The chain employs TRBV19 and TRBJ2-7; D might be TRBD2 (6 bases). V gave up 7 bases and J gave up 5 bases, with 12 bases separating them. The CDR3 extends over 12 amino acids. CDR1 LNHDA and CDR2 SQIVND come from the germline V gene (reference sequence). The CDR3 DNA is TGTGCCAGTACTACGGCGGGAAACGAGCAGTACTTC. Its translation: CASTTAGNEQYF.

This chain joins TRBV6-5 and TRBJ2-7, with a tentative D call TRBD1 (6 bases). CDR1 and CDR2 from the germline V gene are MNHEY and SVGAGI. CDR3 length equals 14 residues. V was shortened by 7 bases and J by 4 bases, with 17 bases between the two germline ends. CDR3 bases: TGTGCCAGCACTCCCGATGGGGGCCGGTACGAGCAGTACTTC. This gives the protein CASTPDGGRYEQYF.

This clone was detected once. The chain recombines TRBV4-1 with TRBJ1-3; D may be TRBD1 (6 bases). This CDR3 comprises 16 residues. Germline V gene lookup returns CDR1 MGHRA and CDR2 YSYEKL. Trimming cost V 3 bases and J 1 base, with 13 bases left between them. DNA for the CDR3: TGCGCCAGCAGCCAGCTACTTAGGGGGTCTGGAAACACCATATATTTT. Translated: CASSQLLRGSGNTIYF.

The chain has TRBV29-1 and TRBJ2-7, with 14 positions matching TRBD2. The J segment lost 1 base and the V segment lost 6 bases, leaving 5 bases of the junction unmatched. Germline CDR1 reads SQVTM; CDR2 reads ANQGSEA. The CDR3 is 15 amino acids. CDR3 bases: TGCAGCGTGGGTGGGACTAGCGGGAGTTCCTACGAGCAGTACTTC. Protein sequence: CSVGGTSGSSYEQYF.

This chain connects TRBV29-1 to TRBJ2-3; D call uncertain. The germline CDR1 and CDR2 sequences are SQVTM and ANQGSEA. V lost 7 bases to trimming and J lost 4 bases, with 15 bases between them. CDR3 length equals 13 residues. DNA of the CDR3: TGCAGCGCCGACGGTGGTGGGGCAGATACGCAGTATTTT. Its translation is CSADGGGADTQYF.

The gene calls are TRBV5-1 and TRBJ2-3; maybe TRBD1 (5 bases). Trimming shortened V by 2 bases and J by 6 bases, and 13 bases separated the two germline ends. The CDR3 is 14 residues long. From germline, CDR1 is SGHRS and CDR2 YFSETQ. The CDR3 protein is CASSLTGVSDTQYF. The CDR3 nucleotides are TGCGCCAGCAGCTTAACAGGAGTATCGGATACGCAGTATTTT.

The CDR3 region is CASSMTDFGNTIYF. CDR3 DNA sequence: TGTGCCAGCAGTATGACAGACTTTGGAAACACCATATATTTT. The chain has TRBV27 and TRBJ1-3; the D gene is possibly TRBD1 (5 bases). Germline CDR1 reads MNHEY; CDR2 reads SMNVEV (reference sequence). V gave up 5 bases and J gave up 3 bases, with 11 bases separating them. This CDR3 comprises 14 residues.

The J gene is TRBJ1-4, the V gene TRBV5-1, with 11 bases that match TRBD1. The CDR3 has 14 amino acids. Per germline, CDR1 SGHRS and CDR2 YFSETQ. Trimming at V came to 4 bases and at J to 7 bases, leaving 3 bases not matched to a gene. This chain's CDR3 is CASSLGQGVEKLFF. CDR3 coding DNA: TGCGCCAGCAGCCTGGGACAGGGGGTTGAAAAACTGTTTTTT.

This chain connects TRBV25-1 to TRBJ1-1, with 8 bases fitting TRBD1. J gave up 4 bases and V 3 bases, and 7 bases lay outside the gene matches. The CDR3 consists of 15 residues. CDR1 and CDR2 (germline): MGHDK, SYGVNS. CDR3 nucleotide sequence: TGTGCCAGCAGTGACCCCGGACAGGGTGCCACTGAAGCTTTCTTT. The encoded protein is CASSDPGQGATEAFF.

With respect to this clone: One end of the junction is discordant with germline, which a read error may explain. The chain has TRBV20-1 and TRBJ1-2; TRBD1 is a possible D gene (5 bases). Looked up from germline, CDR1 is DFQATT and CDR2 is SNEGSKA (reference sequence). The CDR3 is made up of 11 amino acids. The chain's CDR3 is CSAKAAPQVDF. CDR3 DNA sequence: TGCAGTGCTAAGGCCGCGCCACAGGTTGACTTC.

The chain combines TRBV7-2 with TRBJ1-1, with D uncertain. V lost 5 bases and J 1 base, leaving 11 bases between the germline ends. From germline, CDR1 is SGHTA and CDR2 FQGNSA. This CDR3 has 14 residues. The CDR3 nucleotides read TGTGCCAGCAGCATCTCGGTTACGAACACTGAAGCTTTCTTT. Its translation is CASSISVTNTEAFF.

Concerning this clone itself: The sample carries other DNA sequences with the same CDR3. The gene calls are TRBV9 and TRBJ1-3; D not resolved. V was trimmed by 4 bases and J by 2 bases, leaving 10 bases between them. This CDR3 has 14 residues. Germline V lookup: CDR1 SGDLS, CDR2 YYNGEE. The CDR3 DNA reads as TGTGCCAGCAGCACGACCGGTGCTGGAAACACCATATATTTT. Protein: CASSTTGAGNTIYF.

The gene calls are TRBV6-1 and TRBJ1-1; D is undetermined. The CDR3 has 16 amino acids. The V gene lost 1 base and the J gene lost 0 bases, with 12 bases spanning the gap. Germline CDR1 MNHNS, CDR2 SASEGT. This CDR3 is CASSEGRGRVNTEAFF. The CDR3 region has the DNA TGTGCCAGCAGTGAAGGGAGAGGCAGAGTGAACACTGAAGCTTTCTTT.

The rearrangement links TRBV27 to TRBJ2-3; no definite D call. Trimming stripped 1 base from V and 8 bases from J, with 16 bases between. Per germline, CDR1 MNHEY and CDR2 SMNVEV (reference sequence). This CDR3 comprises 15 residues. The CDR3 bases are TGTGCCAGCAGTTTATTCTCCTCCTTGAGTGGTACGCAGTATTTT. It is translated as CASSLFSSLSGTQYF.

This sequence joins TRBV15 and TRBJ2-1, with 8 nucleotides matching TRBD1. V shed 0 bases and J 6 bases; nucleotides not matched to a gene: 13. CDR3 size: 18 residues. CDR1 is LNHNV and CDR2 is YYDKDF in the germline V gene (reference sequence). The CDR3 sequence: CATSRDSKTRGHRNEQFF. DNA of the CDR3: TGTGCCACCAGCAGAGATTCCAAGACCAGGGGGCACCGCAATGAGCAGTTCTTC.

This clone was recorded once. CDR3 residues: CASKEREGPPETQYF. CDR3 coding DNA: TGCGCCAGCAAGGAGCGGGAGGGCCCCCCGGAGACCCAGTACTTC. The chain employs TRBV5-1 and TRBJ2-5, with 10 bases identical to TRBD2. CDR1 is SGHRS, CDR2 YFSETQ, per germline. The CDR3 consists of 15 residues. Trimming at V came to 6 bases and at J to 5 bases, leaving 10 bases not matched to a gene.

The chain recombines TRBV28 with TRBJ2-2; TRBD2 might be the D (5 bases). The germline V and J ends were trimmed by 7 bases and 6 bases, with 12 bases remaining between them. The CDR3 contains 13 residues. Looked up from germline, CDR1 is MDHEN and CDR2 is SYDVKM. The chain's CDR3 is CASKRLTSGELFF. The CDR3 bases are TGTGCCAGCAAAAGACTAACCTCCGGGGAGCTGTTTTTT.

The V call is TRBV5-5, the J call TRBJ2-2, with TRBD1 as a possible D gene (6 bases). Trimming cost V 4 bases and J 1 base, with 8 bases left between them. The germline V gene has CDR1 SGHKS and CDR2 YYEKEE (reference sequence). This CDR3 comprises 14 residues. The CDR3 DNA reads TGTGCCAGCAGCAGGACAGTGAACACCGGGGAGCTGTTTTTT. Its protein product is CASSRTVNTGELFF. Together with reference TRBV5-5 and TRBJ2-2, the CDR3 gives the full variable domain: DAGVTQSPTHLIKTRGQQVTLRCSPISGHKSVSWYQQVLGQGPQFIFQYYEKEERGRGNFPDRFSARQFPNYSSELNVNALLLGDSALYLCASSRTVNTGELFFGEGSRLTVL.

In this sample, this clone turned up a few times. J is TRBJ1-1 and V is TRBV30; D is possibly TRBD1 (6 bases). Trimming cost V 3 bases and J 4 bases, with 12 bases left between them. Germline values: CDR1 GTSNPN, CDR2 SVGIG (reference sequence). The CDR3 totals 13 residues. The CDR3 spells CAWSGGLGTEAFF. CDR3 DNA sequence: TGTGCCTGGAGCGGGGGGCTGGGCACTGAAGCTTTCTTT.

This sequence joins TRBV6-4 and TRBJ1-1; D is perhaps TRBD1 (6 bases). V was shortened by 7 bases and J by 4 bases, with 16 bases between the two germline ends. The germline gives CDR1 MRHNA, CDR2 SNTAGT. This CDR3 comprises 14 residues. The chain's CDR3 is CASMTREGGTEAFF. Here the CDR3 DNA reads TGTGCCAGCATGACAAGGGAAGGGGGCACTGAAGCTTTCTTT.